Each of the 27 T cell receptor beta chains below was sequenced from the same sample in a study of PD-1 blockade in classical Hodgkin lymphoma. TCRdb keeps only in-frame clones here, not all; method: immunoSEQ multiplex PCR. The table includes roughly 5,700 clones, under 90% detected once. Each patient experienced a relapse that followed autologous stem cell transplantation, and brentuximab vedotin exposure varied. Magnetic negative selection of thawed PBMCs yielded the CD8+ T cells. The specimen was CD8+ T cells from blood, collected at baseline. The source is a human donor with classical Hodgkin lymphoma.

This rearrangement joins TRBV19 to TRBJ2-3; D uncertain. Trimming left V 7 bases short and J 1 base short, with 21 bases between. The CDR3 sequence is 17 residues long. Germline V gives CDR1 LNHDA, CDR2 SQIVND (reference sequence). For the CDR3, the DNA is TGTGCCAGTACCAAATTCGGCACCTACAGAGGCACAGATACGCAGTATTTT. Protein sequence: CASTKFGTYRGTDTQYF.

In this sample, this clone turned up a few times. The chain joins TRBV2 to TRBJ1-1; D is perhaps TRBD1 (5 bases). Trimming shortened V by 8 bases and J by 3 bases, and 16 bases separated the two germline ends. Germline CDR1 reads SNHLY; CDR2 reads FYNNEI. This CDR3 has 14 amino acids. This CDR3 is CASGGSGPDTEAFF. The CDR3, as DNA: TGTGCCAGCGGGGGATCGGGGCCTGACACTGAAGCTTTCTTT.

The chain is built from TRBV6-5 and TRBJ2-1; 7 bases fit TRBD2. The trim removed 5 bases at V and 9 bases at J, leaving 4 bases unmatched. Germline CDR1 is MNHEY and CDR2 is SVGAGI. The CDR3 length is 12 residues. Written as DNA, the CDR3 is TGTGCCAGCAGTCCTCGCGGGGGTGAGCAGTTCTTC. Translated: CASSPRGGEQFF.

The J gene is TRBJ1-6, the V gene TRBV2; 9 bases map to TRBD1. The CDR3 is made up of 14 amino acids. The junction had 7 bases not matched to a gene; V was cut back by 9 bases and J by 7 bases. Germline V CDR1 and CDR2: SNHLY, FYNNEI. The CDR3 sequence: CARSGQGENSPLHF. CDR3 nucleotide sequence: TGTGCCAGGTCGGGACAGGGAGAAAATTCACCCCTCCACTTT.

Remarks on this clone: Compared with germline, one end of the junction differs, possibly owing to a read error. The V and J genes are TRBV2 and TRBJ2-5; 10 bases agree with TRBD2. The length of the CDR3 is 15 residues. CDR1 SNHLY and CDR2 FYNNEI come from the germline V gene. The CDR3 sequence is CASSKAGGTKETQYF. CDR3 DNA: TGTGCCAGCAGTAAAGCGGGGGGGACAAAGGAGACCCAGTACTTC.

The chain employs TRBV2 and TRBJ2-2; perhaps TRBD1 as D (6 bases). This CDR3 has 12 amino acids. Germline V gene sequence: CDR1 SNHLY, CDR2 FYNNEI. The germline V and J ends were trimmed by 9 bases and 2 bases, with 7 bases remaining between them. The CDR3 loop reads CARGGNTGELFF. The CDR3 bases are TGTGCCAGAGGGGGAAACACCGGGGAGCTGTTTTTT.

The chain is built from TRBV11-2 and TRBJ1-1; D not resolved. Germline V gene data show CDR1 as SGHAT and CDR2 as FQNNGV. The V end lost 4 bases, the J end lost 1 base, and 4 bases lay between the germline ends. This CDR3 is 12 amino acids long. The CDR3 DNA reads TGTGCCAGCAGCTACGGGAACACTGAAGCTTTCTTT. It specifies CASSYGNTEAFF.

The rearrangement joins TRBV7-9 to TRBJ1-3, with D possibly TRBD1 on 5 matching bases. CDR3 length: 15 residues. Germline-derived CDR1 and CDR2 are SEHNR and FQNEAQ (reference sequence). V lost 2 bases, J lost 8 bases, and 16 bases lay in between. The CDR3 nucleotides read TGTGCCAGCAGCTTAATATACACTTCGACAGACACCATATATTTT. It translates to CASSLIYTSTDTIYF.

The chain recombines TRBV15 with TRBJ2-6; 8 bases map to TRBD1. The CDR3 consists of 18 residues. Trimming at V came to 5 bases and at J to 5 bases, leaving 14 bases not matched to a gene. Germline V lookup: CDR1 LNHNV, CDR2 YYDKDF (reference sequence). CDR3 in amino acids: CATSDPGQDLFRANVLTF. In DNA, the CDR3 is TGTGCCACCAGCGACCCGGGACAGGACCTTTTTCGGGCCAACGTCCTGACTTTC.

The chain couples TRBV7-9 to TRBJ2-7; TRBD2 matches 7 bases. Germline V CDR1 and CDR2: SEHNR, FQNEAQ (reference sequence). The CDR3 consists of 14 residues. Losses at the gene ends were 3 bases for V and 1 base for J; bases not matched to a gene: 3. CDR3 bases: TGTGCCAGCAGCTTGCGAGCGGGGTCCTACGAGCAGTACTTC. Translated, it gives CASSLRAGSYEQYF.

DNA for the CDR3: TGTGCCATCAGTGAGTCGGGAGGGTACGGGTCTGGTGGCTACACCTTC. It specifies CAISESGGYGSGGYTF. The J gene is TRBJ1-2, the V gene TRBV10-3; D unclear. The ends were cut back, 0 bases at V and 7 bases at J, with 18 bases in the middle. CDR3 length: 16 residues. Looked up from germline, CDR1 is ENHRY and CDR2 is SYGVKD.

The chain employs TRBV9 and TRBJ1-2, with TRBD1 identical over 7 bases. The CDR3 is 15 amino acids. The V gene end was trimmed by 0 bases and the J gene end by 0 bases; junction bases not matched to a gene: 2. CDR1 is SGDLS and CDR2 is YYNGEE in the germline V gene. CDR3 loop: CASSVGDSPNYGYTF. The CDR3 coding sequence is TGTGCCAGCAGCGTAGGGGACAGCCCTAACTATGGCTACACCTTC. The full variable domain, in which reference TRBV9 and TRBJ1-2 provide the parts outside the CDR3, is DSGVTQTPKHLITATGQRVTLRCSPRSGDLSVYWYQQSLDQGLQFLIQYYNGEERAKGNILERFSAQQFPDLHSELNLSSLELGDSALYFCASSVGDSPNYGYTFGSGTRLTVV.

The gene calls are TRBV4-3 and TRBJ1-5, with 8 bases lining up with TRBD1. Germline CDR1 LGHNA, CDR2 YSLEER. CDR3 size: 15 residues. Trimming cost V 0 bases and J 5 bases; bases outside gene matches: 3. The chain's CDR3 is CASSQDQGADQPQHF. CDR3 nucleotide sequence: TGCGCCAGCAGCCAAGATCAGGGGGCGGATCAGCCCCAGCATTTT.

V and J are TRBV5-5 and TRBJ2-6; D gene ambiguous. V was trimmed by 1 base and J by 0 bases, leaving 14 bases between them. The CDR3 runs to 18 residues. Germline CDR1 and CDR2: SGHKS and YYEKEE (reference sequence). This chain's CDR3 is CASSLSFYSPSGANVLTF. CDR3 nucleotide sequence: TGTGCCAGCAGCTTGTCCTTCTACTCACCCTCTGGGGCCAACGTCCTGACTTTC.

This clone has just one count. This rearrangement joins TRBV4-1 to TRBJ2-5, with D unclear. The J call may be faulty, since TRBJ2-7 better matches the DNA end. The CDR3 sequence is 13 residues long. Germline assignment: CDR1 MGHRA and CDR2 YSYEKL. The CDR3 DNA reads TGCGCCAGCAGCCAAGATCGACTTAACGAGCAGTACTTC. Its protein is CASSQDRLNEQYF.

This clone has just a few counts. CDR3 sequence reads: CASSVGREDGYTF. In DNA form, the CDR3 reads TGTGCCAGCAGCGTAGGTAGGGAGGATGGCTACACCTTC. This chain uses TRBV9 with TRBJ1-2; the D is unclear. CDR1 and CDR2 (germline): SGDLS, YYNGEE. This CDR3 region has 13 residues. With 0 bases removed from V and 6 bases from J, the gap between germline ends came to 9 bases. The entire variable domain, with the rest obtained from reference TRBV9 and TRBJ1-2, is as follows: DSGVTQTPKHLITATGQRVTLRCSPRSGDLSVYWYQQSLDQGLQFLIQYYNGEERAKGNILERFSAQQFPDLHSELNLSSLELGDSALYFCASSVGREDGYTFGSGTRLTVV.

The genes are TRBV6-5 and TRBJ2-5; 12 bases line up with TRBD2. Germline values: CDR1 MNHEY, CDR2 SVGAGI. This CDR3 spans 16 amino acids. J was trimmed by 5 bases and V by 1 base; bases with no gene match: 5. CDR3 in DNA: TGTGCCAGCAGTTACTTTCTAGCGGGGGGGGTTGAGACCCAGTACTTC. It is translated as CASSYFLAGGVETQYF.

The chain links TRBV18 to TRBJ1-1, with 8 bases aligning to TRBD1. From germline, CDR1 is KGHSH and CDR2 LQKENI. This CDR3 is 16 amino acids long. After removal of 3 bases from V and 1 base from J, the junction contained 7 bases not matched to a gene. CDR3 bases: TGTGCCAGCTCACCTCCGGACAGGGCCAGGAACACTGAAGCTTTCTTT. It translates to CASSPPDRARNTEAFF. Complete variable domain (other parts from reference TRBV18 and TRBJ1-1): NAGVMQNPRHLVRRRGQEARLRCSPMKGHSHVYWYRQLPEEGLKFMVYLQKENIIDESGMPKERFSAEFPKEGPSILRIQQVVRGDSAAYFCASSPPDRARNTEAFFGQGTRLTVV.

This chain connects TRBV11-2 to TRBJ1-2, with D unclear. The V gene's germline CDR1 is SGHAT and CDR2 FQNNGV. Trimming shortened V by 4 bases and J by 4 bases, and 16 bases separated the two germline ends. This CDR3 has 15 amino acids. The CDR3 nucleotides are TGTGCCAGCAGCTCAGGCCGCCTAAATTTCTATGGCTACACCTTC. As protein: CASSSGRLNFYGYTF.

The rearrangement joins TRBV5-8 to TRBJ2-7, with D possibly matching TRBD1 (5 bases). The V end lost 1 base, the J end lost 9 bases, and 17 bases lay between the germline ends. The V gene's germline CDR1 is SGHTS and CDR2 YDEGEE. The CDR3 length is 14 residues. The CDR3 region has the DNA TGTGCCAGCAGCTTGACAGGAAGTCTCCGCGTGCAGTACTTC. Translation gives CASSLTGSLRVQYF.

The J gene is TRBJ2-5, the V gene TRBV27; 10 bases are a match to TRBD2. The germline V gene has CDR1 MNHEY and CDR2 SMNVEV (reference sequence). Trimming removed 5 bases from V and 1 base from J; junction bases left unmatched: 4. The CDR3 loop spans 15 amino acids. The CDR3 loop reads CASSPVAGGQETQYF. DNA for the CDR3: TGTGCCAGCAGTCCCGTAGCGGGGGGCCAAGAGACCCAGTACTTC.

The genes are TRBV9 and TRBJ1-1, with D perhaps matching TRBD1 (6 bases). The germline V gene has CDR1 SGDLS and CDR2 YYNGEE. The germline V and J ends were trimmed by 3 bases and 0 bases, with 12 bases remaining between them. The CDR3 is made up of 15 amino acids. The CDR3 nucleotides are TGTGCCAGCAGCGGAATGGACAGTTTGAACACTGAAGCTTTCTTT. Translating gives CASSGMDSLNTEAFF.

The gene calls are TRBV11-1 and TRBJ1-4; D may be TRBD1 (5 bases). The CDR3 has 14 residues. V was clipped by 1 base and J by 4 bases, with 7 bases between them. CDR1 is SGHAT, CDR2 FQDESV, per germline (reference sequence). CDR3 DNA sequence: TGTGCCAGCAGCTTAGGACAGTTTAATGAAAAACTGTTTTTT. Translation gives CASSLGQFNEKLFF. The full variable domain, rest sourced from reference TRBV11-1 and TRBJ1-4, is EAEVAQSPRYKITEKSQAVAFWCDPISGHATLYWYRQILGQGPELLVQFQDESVVDDSQLPKDRFSAERLKGVDSTLKIQPAELGDSAMYLCASSLGQFNEKLFFGSGTQLSVL.

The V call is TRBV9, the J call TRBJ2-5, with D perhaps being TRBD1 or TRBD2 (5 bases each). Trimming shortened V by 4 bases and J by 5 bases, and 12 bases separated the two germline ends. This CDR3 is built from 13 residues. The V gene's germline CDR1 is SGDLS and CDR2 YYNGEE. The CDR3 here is CASSLDRGETQYF. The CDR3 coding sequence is TGTGCCAGCAGCTTAGACAGAGGGGAGACCCAGTACTTC. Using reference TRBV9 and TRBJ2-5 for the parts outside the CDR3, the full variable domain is DSGVTQTPKHLITATGQRVTLRCSPRSGDLSVYWYQQSLDQGLQFLIQYYNGEERAKGNILERFSAQQFPDLHSELNLSSLELGDSALYFCASSLDRGETQYFGPGTRLLVL.

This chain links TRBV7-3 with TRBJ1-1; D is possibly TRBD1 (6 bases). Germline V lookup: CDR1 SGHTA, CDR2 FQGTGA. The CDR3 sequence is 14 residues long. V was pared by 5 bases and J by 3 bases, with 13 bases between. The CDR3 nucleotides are TGTGCCAGCAGCGAACAGGGCGGGGACACTGAAGCTTTCTTT. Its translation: CASSEQGGDTEAFF.

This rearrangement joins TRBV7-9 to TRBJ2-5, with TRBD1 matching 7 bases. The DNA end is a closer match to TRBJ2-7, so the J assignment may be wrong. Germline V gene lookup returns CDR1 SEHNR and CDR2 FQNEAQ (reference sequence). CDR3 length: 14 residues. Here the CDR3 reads CASSPGDSLYEQYF. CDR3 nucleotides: TGTGCCAGCAGCCCCGGGGACAGCCTCTACGAGCAGTACTTC.

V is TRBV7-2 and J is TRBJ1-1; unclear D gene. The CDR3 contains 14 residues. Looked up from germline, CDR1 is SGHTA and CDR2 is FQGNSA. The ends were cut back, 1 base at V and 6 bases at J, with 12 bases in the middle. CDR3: CASSLDGVPPEAFF. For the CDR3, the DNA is TGTGCCAGCAGCTTAGACGGTGTACCCCCTGAAGCTTTCTTT.